The 22 T cell receptor beta chains below come from one sample, sequenced in a study of shared clonotypes between healthy human individuals (dated by TCRdb to 2020 to 2022). Library preparation was by the immunoSEQ multiplex PCR assay. Not all clones reach the TCRdb copy of this immuneACCESS table, which keeps in-frame sequences only. Checked studies attribute under half of the gap to unresolved V genes and leave the rest unexplained. The sample table contains around 530,000 clones; only one count was recorded for around 78% of them. 12% of the sample belongs to the ten largest clones. The source material was PBMCs. The receptor source for this set is a woman in her thirties or forties in good health. Some clones in this sample may be carry-over from other donors' samples.

V usage is TRBV7-2 and J usage is TRBJ1-1; D gene unclear. The V end lost 0 bases, the J end lost 11 bases, and 4 bases lay between the germline ends. The CDR3 consists of 10 residues. Germline V gives CDR1 SGHTA, CDR2 FQGNSA. The CDR3 sequence is CASSLAGAFF. The CDR3 DNA is TGTGCCAGCAGCTTAGCGGGTGCTTTCTTT.

The chain joins TRBV7-9 to TRBJ2-3; D ambiguous. The ends were cut back, 5 bases at V and 2 bases at J, with 26 bases in the middle. The CDR3 spans 19 residues. The germline gives CDR1 SEHNR, CDR2 FQNEAQ (reference sequence). The CDR3 bases are TGTGCCAGCAGCACAAGTCATTACATCCAGGACCCAGACACAGATACGCAGTATTTT. This translates into CASSTSHYIQDPDTDTQYF.

The genes are TRBV5-4 and TRBJ2-2; no clear D gene. The V and J ends lost 5 bases and 0 bases respectively, with 11 bases between them. The CDR3 is 15 amino acids. Germline CDR1 reads SGHNT; CDR2 reads YYREEE (reference sequence). CDR3 loop: CASRPTDPNTGELFF. For the CDR3, the DNA is TGTGCCAGCAGACCTACTGATCCGAACACCGGGGAGCTGTTTTTT.

Comment on this clone: Germline is not matched at one junction end, which may reflect a read error. This rearrangement joins TRBV4-3 to TRBJ1-2, with a possible D match to TRBD1 (6 bases). The CDR3 is 14 amino acids. The germline gives CDR1 LGHNA, CDR2 YSLEER. The CDR3 region is CASSQAGGAVGCTF. The CDR3 DNA reads TGCGCCAGCAGCCAAGCGGGGGGGGCGGTTGGCTGCACCTTC.

This clone was observed a handful of times. This sequence joins TRBV7-8 and TRBJ1-1; D gene uncertain. CDR3 length: 15 amino acids. The V end lost 0 bases, the J end lost 1 base, and 9 bases lay between the germline ends. CDR1 is SGHVS and CDR2 is FQNEAQ in the germline V gene. The CDR3 loop is CASSLAARSNTEAFF. DNA for the CDR3: TGTGCCAGCAGCTTAGCGGCTCGATCGAACACTGAAGCTTTCTTT.

As for this clone: Other DNA sequences in the same sample also yield this CDR3. The chain has TRBV5-1 and TRBJ2-1, with 8 bases matching TRBD2. With V trimmed by 0 bases and J by 4 bases, 3 bases remained unmatched. The CDR3 spans 15 residues. Germline-derived CDR1 and CDR2 are SGHRS and YFSETQ. The DNA of the CDR3 is TGCGCCAGCAGCTTGGGAGCGGGAGCGTACAATGAGCAGTTCTTC. This sequence encodes CASSLGAGAYNEQFF.

This clone was counted once. The chain uses TRBV18 and TRBJ2-7; D perhaps matches TRBD2 (6 bases). Trimming took off 6 bases at V and 0 bases at J, with 15 bases between the two ends. The germline CDR1 and CDR2 sequences are KGHSH and LQKENI. The CDR3 spans 15 residues. The CDR3 region is CASSPIGGSSYEQYF. In nucleotides, the CDR3 is TGTGCCAGCTCCCCTATTGGGGGGAGCTCCTACGAGCAGTACTTC.

A single count supports this clone. CDR3: CATSSGSGDSYEQYF. The CDR3 DNA reads TGTGCCACCAGCTCCGGTAGCGGGGATTCCTACGAGCAGTACTTC. This sequence joins TRBV15 and TRBJ2-7, with 8 bases lining up with TRBD2. V lost 5 bases and J lost 1; bases outside the gene matches: 7. Germline CDR1 reads LNHNV; CDR2 reads YYDKDF (reference sequence). The CDR3 runs to 15 residues.

The CDR3 loop reads CASGRTSGRNNEQFF. The DNA for the CDR3 is TGCGCCAGCGGACGGACTAGCGGGAGGAATAATGAGCAGTTCTTC. The genes are TRBV4-3 and TRBJ2-1; 14 bases fit TRBD2. With 8 bases clipped from V and 7 bases from J, the junction kept 7 bases outside the gene matches. Per germline, CDR1 LGHNA and CDR2 YSLEER. The CDR3 spans 15 residues.

The V call is TRBV29-1, the J call TRBJ1-2, with 8 positions matching TRBD1. V lost 0 bases and J lost 4; bases outside the gene matches: 4. The CDR3 has 14 residues. Germline V gives CDR1 SQVTM, CDR2 ANQGSEA. DNA of the CDR3: TGCAGCGTTGAAGAGGGGACAGGATTCTATGGCTACACCTTC. Translated, it gives CSVEEGTGFYGYTF. The full variable domain, with the rest looked up from reference TRBV29-1 and TRBJ1-2, is SAVISQKPSRDICQRGTSLTIQCQVDSQVTMMFWYRQQPGQSLTLIATANQGSEATYESGFVIDKFPISRPNLTFSTLTVSNMSPEDSSIYLCSVEEGTGFYGYTFGSGTRLTVV.

J is TRBJ2-1 and V is TRBV6-4; 12 bases are shared with TRBD2. The trim removed 10 bases at V and 5 bases at J, leaving 3 bases unmatched. The CDR3 totals 13 residues. Germline lookup yields CDR1 MRHNA and CDR2 SNTAGT. The chain's CDR3 is CATASGRDNEQFF. CDR3 coding DNA: TGTGCCACAGCTAGCGGGAGGGACAATGAGCAGTTCTTC.

The rearrangement uses TRBV7-8 and TRBJ2-1, with 9 bases aligning to TRBD1. V lost 5 bases and J lost 2; bases outside the gene matches: 4. Germline assignment: CDR1 SGHVS and CDR2 FQNEAQ. The CDR3 has 15 amino acids. The CDR3, as DNA: TGTGCCAGCAGCCGCCGACAGGGGGCCTACAATGAGCAGTTCTTC. Translating it yields CASSRRQGAYNEQFF.

The J gene is TRBJ2-4, the V gene TRBV5-1; 7 positions agree with TRBD1. The CDR3 is made up of 16 amino acids. V lost 0 bases and J lost 9; bases outside the gene matches: 12. CDR1 SGHRS and CDR2 YFSETQ come from the germline V gene. In DNA form, the CDR3 reads TGCGCCAGCAGCTTGGATCCCACGACAGGGACGGGCATTCAGTACTTC. Translating gives CASSLDPTTGTGIQYF.

The chain recombines TRBV9 with TRBJ2-3, with a tentative D call TRBD2 (5 bases). Germline loops: CDR1 SGDLS, CDR2 YYNGEE. Trimming removed 0 bases from V and 4 bases from J, with 12 bases in between. The length of the CDR3 is 15 residues. The CDR3 reads CASSVAASGPDTQYF. CDR3 nucleotides: TGTGCCAGCAGCGTAGCGGCGAGCGGTCCAGATACGCAGTATTTT.

This chain connects TRBV30 to TRBJ2-3, with a tentative D call TRBD2 (5 bases). The CDR3 consists of 13 residues. CDR1 and CDR2 (germline): GTSNPN, SVGIG (reference sequence). The V end was cut by 4 bases, the J end by 8 bases, with 16 bases between. CDR3 sequence reads: CAWTTGLHGTQYF. The DNA of the CDR3 is TGTGCCTGGACCACCGGACTCCACGGTACGCAGTATTTT. Drawing the rest from reference TRBV30 and TRBJ2-3, the complete variable domain is SQTIHQWPATLVQPVGSPLSLECTVEGTSNPNLYWYRQAAGRGLQLLFYSVGIGQISSEVPQNLSASRPQDRQFILSSKKLLLSDSGFYLCAWTTGLHGTQYFGPGTRLTVL.

The J gene is TRBJ2-5, the V gene TRBV18; 13 bases agree with TRBD2. The V gene's germline CDR1 is KGHSH and CDR2 LQKENI. Unmatched junction bases numbered 5, after V lost 3 bases and J lost 4 bases. The CDR3 is made up of 16 amino acids. The chain's CDR3 is CASSPNGLAGAETQYF. CDR3 bases: TGTGCCAGCTCACCGAACGGACTAGCGGGAGCAGAGACCCAGTACTTC.

CDR3 coding DNA: TGTGCCAGCAGATCCCCCGGGACTAGCGGAACCACAGATACGCAGTATTTT. Protein sequence: CASRSPGTSGTTDTQYF. The chain couples TRBV28 to TRBJ2-3; the match to TRBD2 covers 11 bases. CDR3 length: 17 amino acids. V gave up 6 bases and J gave up 2 bases; unmatched junction bases: 10. CDR1 MDHEN and CDR2 SYDVKM come from the germline V gene. Supplemented by reference TRBV28 and TRBJ2-3, the full variable domain reads DVKVTQSSRYLVKRTGEKVFLECVQDMDHENMFWYRQDPGLGLRLIYFSYDVKMKEKGDIPEGYSVSREKKERFSLILESASTNQTSMYLCASRSPGTSGTTDTQYFGPGTRLTVL.

This sequence joins TRBV28 and TRBJ2-1; TRBD1 might be the D (6 bases). V shed 7 bases and J shed 6 bases, with 16 bases lying between them. The CDR3 runs 14 residues. Germline assignment: CDR1 MDHEN and CDR2 SYDVKM. CDR3 nucleotides: TGTGCCAGCAACCCGCAGGGGAGCCTCAATGAGCAGTTCTTC. This sequence encodes CASNPQGSLNEQFF.

The gene calls are TRBV28 and TRBJ2-3, with D perhaps TRBD2 (6 bases). Germline values: CDR1 MDHEN, CDR2 SYDVKM. Trimming took 7 bases from V and 8 from J, leaving 22 bases between them. The CDR3 sequence is 15 residues long. The CDR3 nucleotides are TGTGCCAGCACCTCCTACGGGGGAGATGGAGTTACGCAGTATTTT. Amino acid sequence: CASTSYGGDGVTQYF.

The gene calls are TRBV4-2 and TRBJ1-2; TRBD1 matches at 7 bases. The germline CDR1 and CDR2 sequences are LGHNA and YNFKEQ. The CDR3 consists of 15 residues. Germline trimming cut 4 bases from V and 5 bases from J; bases unmatched to any gene: 10. Written as DNA, the CDR3 is TGTGCCAGCAGCCCCGAGGGACAGCCCTCTTATGGCTACACCTTC. Its translation is CASSPEGQPSYGYTF.

The chain carries TRBV18 and TRBJ1-1; D is undetermined. Germline values: CDR1 KGHSH, CDR2 LQKENI. The CDR3 is made up of 12 amino acids. The V end was cut by 3 bases, the J end by 2 bases, with 4 bases between. CDR3 sequence: CASSPSNTEAFF. In DNA, the CDR3 is TGTGCCAGCTCACCCTCCAACACTGAAGCTTTCTTT.

In this sample, this clone turned up once. The V gene is TRBV29-1, the J gene TRBJ2-7; tentatively, D is TRBD2 (5 bases). Trimming cost V 3 bases and J 1 base, with 19 bases left between them. This CDR3 is built from 16 residues. Per germline, CDR1 SQVTM and CDR2 ANQGSEA. CDR3 sequence (DNA): TGCAGCGTTGAGGGTGGTCCCGGGGAATGGTCCTACGAGCAGTACTTC. Its protein is CSVEGGPGEWSYEQYF.